What follows describes a single T cell receptor (beta chain). Trimming cost V 3 bases and J 4 bases, with 17 bases left between them. Germline V lookup: CDR1 LNHNV, CDR2 YYDKDF (reference sequence). The CDR3 runs to 16 residues. While CD8+ and CD4+ T cells were isolated negatively, TEMRA cells were enriched by FACS. RNA amounts of about 0.45 to 1 ug underwent reverse transcription with random hexamers. TCRdb recomputed calls from the immunoSEQ multiplex PCR reads with MiXCR, one row per CDR3 protein. The table lists approximately 140,000 distinct CDR3 sequences, roughly 80% of them singletons. The sample belongs to a study of CD8 T cells in Susac syndrome.

The chain has TRBV15 and TRBJ2-3, with a weak D call TRBD1 (6 bases). The sequence was obtained from a human donor with multiple sclerosis. Sequencing was done on a sample of CD8+ T cells from PBMCs. Here the CDR3 DNA reads TGTGCCACCAGCAGTTGGGACATGGGCAAGGCAGATACGCAGTATTTT. Translation gives CATSSWDMGKADTQYF.